The entry below describes one T cell receptor beta chain. The germline V gene has CDR1 SGHAT and CDR2 FQNNGV. There are 13 residues in the CDR3. V was pared by 2 bases and J by 0 bases, with 4 bases between. The entry originates in a study of blood T cell repertoires in COVID-19. Data came from immunoSEQ multiplex PCR; TCRdb stores just in-frame clones and leaves some out. The sample holds approximately 160,000 clones; about three quarters are singletons and the top ten take 2.8%. The sequence derives from a man aged 65 to 85 with acute or convalescent COVID-19. The sequencing sample was made of peripheral blood. The chain joins TRBV11-2 to TRBJ1-1; D not resolved. For the CDR3, the DNA is TGTGCCAGCAGCTTACAGTTGAACACTGAAGCTTTCTTT. It codes for CASSLQLNTEAFF.